Detailed here is one T cell receptor beta chain. The sorted conventional CD4+ T cells were CD25-low and CD127-high, with genomic DNA sequenced. This sample was included in a study of regulatory and conventional T cells in RAG deficiency. Here immunoSEQ multiplex PCR was the method, and the copy in TCRdb shows in-frame clones only, minus some. The sample carries tens of thousands of clones, around 96% recorded once. Per the germline V gene, CDR1 is LNHDA and CDR2 is SQIVND (reference sequence). The V end lost 4 bases, the J end lost 9 bases, and 13 bases lay between the germline ends. The CDR3 covers 13 residues. These records were also assigned to another study, of regulatory T cells. That study reports: The PCR used 52 TRBV and 13 TRBJ primers.

The TCR comes from a human donor in good health. The chain joins TRBV19 to TRBJ1-5, with D unclear. The sequenced sample was CD25- CD4+ T cells sorted from blood. The CDR3 DNA follows: TGTGCCAGTAGTAACGGGTTCGTTTGGCCCCAGCATTTT. Translated: CASSNGFVWPQHF. Using reference TRBV19 and TRBJ1-5 for the parts outside the CDR3, the full variable domain is DGGITQSPKYLFRKEGQNVTLSCEQNLNHDAMYWYRQDPGQGLRLIYYSQIVNDFQKGDIAEGYSVSREKKESFPLTVTSAQKNPTAFYLCASSNGFVWPQHFGDGTRLSIL.